This entry is about one TCR beta chain. The antigen is not known. This specimen comes from a study of a mutant IDH1 vaccine in newly diagnosed glioma. Regarding the study as a whole: A vaccine-induced immune response developed in approximately 94% of the patients.

The CDR3 covers 15 residues. With 2 bases removed from V and 4 bases from J, the gap between germline ends came to 14 bases. CDR1 is SGHDT and CDR2 is YYEEEE in the germline V gene. Time point reported: baseline, week 1 (first vaccination visit). Treatment specified: pre-vaccination baseline after standard-of-care therapy. Assay: immunoSEQ multiplex PCR; the TCRdb copy retains only in-frame clones and omits some. The sample contains tens of thousands of clones, around 93% of which appear only once. The source of this sequence is a man in his forties or fifties with glioma. Sequencing used PBMCs, obtained from a glioma patient treated with radiotherapy, temozolomide or both. V is TRBV5-6 and J is TRBJ2-3; TRBD1 or TRBD2 may be the D gene (5 bases each). The DNA for the CDR3 is TGTGCCAGCAGCTTTGGGACGGAATTGCCAGATACGCAGTATTTT. Translation gives CASSFGTELPDTQYF.